This entry lists 9 T cell receptor beta chains sequenced from one sample in a study of blood T cell repertoires in COVID-19. TCRdb's table, derived via immunoSEQ multiplex PCR, lists solely in-frame clones and lacks some. This table holds around 230,000 clones, about nine tenths found once. The sample consisted of PBMCs or T cells enriched from blood (not recorded which). The receptor set was obtained from a woman in her forties with acute COVID-19.

J is TRBJ1-2 and V is TRBV24-1; TRBD1 matches at 10 bases. CDR3 size: 15 residues. CDR1 KGHDR and CDR2 SFDVKD come from the germline V gene. V lost 3 bases, J lost 4 bases, and 4 bases stayed unmatched. CDR3 coding DNA: TGTGCCACCAGTGATCCGGGGACAGGGGTCTATGGCTACACCTTC. Encoded protein: CATSDPGTGVYGYTF.

The chain has TRBV23-1 and TRBJ1-5, with 10 positions matching TRBD1. TRBV23-1 is flagged as an ORF with uncertain function. This CDR3 has 15 amino acids. V was clipped by 4 bases and J by 6 bases; unmatched bases: 6. The CDR3 coding sequence is TGCGCCAGCAGTCGGACAGGGGGATTGTGTCAGCCCCAGCATTTT. It yields the protein CASSRTGGLCQPQHF.

The chain combines TRBV4-3 with TRBJ2-3; 8 nucleotides match TRBD1. The CDR3 loop spans 16 amino acids. V dropped 4 bases and J dropped 5; count of bases not matched to a gene: 11. Germline-derived CDR1 and CDR2 are LGHNA and YSLEER. DNA for the CDR3: TGCGCCAGCAGCCCTTCCGGCACAGGGGGTATAGATACGCAGTATTTT. It is translated as CASSPSGTGGIDTQYF.

DNA of the CDR3: TGTGCCTGGGGGGGGTACTCTGGAAACACCATATATTTT. Translated: CAWGGYSGNTIYF. The chain has TRBV30 and TRBJ1-3, with D possibly matching TRBD1 (5 bases). Germline lookup yields CDR1 GTSNPN and CDR2 SVGIG (reference sequence). The V end lost 5 bases, the J end lost 0 bases, and 8 bases lay between the germline ends. The CDR3 is 13 amino acids.

V gene TRBV5-6 combines with J gene TRBJ2-3; possible D gene TRBD2, 5 bases. The CDR3 has 15 residues. The V gene lost 4 bases and the J gene lost 4 bases, with 16 bases spanning the gap. CDR1 is SGHDT and CDR2 is YYEEEE in the germline V gene. CDR3 sequence (DNA): TGTGCCAGCAGCCCGGAAAATCCGCGGGCAGATACGCAGTATTTT. This gives the protein CASSPENPRADTQYF.

The V gene is TRBV6-5, the J gene TRBJ1-1, with D perhaps matching TRBD1 (6 bases). Trimming cost V 6 bases and J 11 bases, with 10 bases left between them. This CDR3 is 10 amino acids long. Germline CDR1 is MNHEY and CDR2 is SVGAGI. The CDR3 DNA reads TGTGCCAGCAGGGGGGCAGAGGCTTTCTTT. Its translation is CASRGAEAFF.

This chain connects TRBV7-3 to TRBJ2-3, with a weak D call TRBD1 (7 bases). Germline lookup yields CDR1 SGHTA and CDR2 FQGTGA. V lost 5 bases to trimming and J lost 1 base, with 13 bases between them. This CDR3 region has 15 residues. This chain's CDR3 is CASSQGGGGTDTQYF. Here the CDR3 DNA reads TGTGCCAGCAGCCAAGGAGGGGGCGGCACAGATACGCAGTATTTT. Based on the CDR3 plus reference TRBV7-3 and TRBJ2-3, the full variable domain is GAGVSQTPSNKVTEKGKYVELRCDPISGHTALYWYRQSLGQGPEFLIYFQGTGAADDSGLPNDRFFAVRPEGSVSTLKIQRTERGDSAVYLCASSQGGGGTDTQYFGPGTRLTVL.

The chain couples TRBV5-1 to TRBJ1-1, with D tentatively TRBD1 (6 bases). Looked up from germline, CDR1 is SGHRS and CDR2 is YFSETQ. This CDR3 comprises 15 residues. The V end lost 1 base, the J end lost 2 bases, and 12 bases lay between the germline ends. The CDR3 DNA sequence: TGCGCCAGCAGCTTGACGCTACAGGGTAACACTGAAGCTTTCTTT. Translating gives CASSLTLQGNTEAFF.

The V gene is TRBV24-1, the J gene TRBJ1-1, with 9 bases lining up with TRBD1. Per germline, CDR1 KGHDR and CDR2 SFDVKD. V lost 3 bases and J lost 3; bases outside the gene matches: 10. The CDR3 spans 17 residues. The CDR3 loop reads CATSDHPGQGGDTEAFF. The CDR3 coding sequence is TGTGCCACCAGTGATCACCCGGGACAGGGAGGGGACACTGAAGCTTTCTTT.